This TCR beta chain was identified in a study of blood T cell repertoires in COVID-19. Study-wide context: The analysed material was cDNA or gDNA that came from T cells, B-cell-depleted T cells, or PBMCs.

The germline V gene has CDR1 GTSNPN and CDR2 SVGIG (reference sequence). The CDR3 length is 11 residues. After removal of 5 bases from V and 5 bases from J, the junction contained 3 bases not matched to a gene. The protocol was immunoSEQ multiplex PCR, while the TCRdb copy is restricted to in-frame clones and leaves out a portion. The sample includes about 210,000 clones, around 90% of them seen just once. This receptor was identified in a man aged 18 to 30 with acute COVID-19. The sample consisted of PBMCs or T cells enriched from blood (not recorded which). The rearrangement links TRBV30 to TRBJ2-7; 7 bases are a match to TRBD2. CDR3 region: CAWFRGDEQYF. CDR3 DNA sequence: TGTGCCTGGTTCCGGGGGGACGAGCAGTACTTC.